These 20 T cell receptor beta chains came from one sample sequenced in a study of cytomegalovirus exposure and HLA in healthy donors. The PCR had 60 Vbeta and 13 Jbeta primers. Clones were sequenced by immunoSEQ multiplex PCR, and TCRdb holds only the in-frame ones, with some missing. The sample shows approximately 170,000 clones, 80% to 90% of them seen only once. Input material: PBMCs. These receptors were taken from a male donor in good health and CMV-seronegative.

This chain connects TRBV4-1 to TRBJ2-7, with 7 nucleotides matching TRBD1. Germline V gene lookup returns CDR1 MGHRA and CDR2 YSYEKL. The V gene end was trimmed by 1 base and the J gene end by 0 bases; junction bases not matched to a gene: 6. The CDR3 has 16 amino acids. CDR3 protein: CASSQASGTASYEQYF. The CDR3 DNA reads TGCGCCAGCAGCCAAGCGTCCGGGACAGCCTCCTACGAGCAGTACTTC.

This clone is a singleton in its sample. The chain employs TRBV10-2 and TRBJ2-1, with TRBD2 matching 14 bases. The CDR3 runs to 16 residues. With V trimmed by 4 bases and J by 12 bases, 11 bases remained unmatched. CDR1 and CDR2 (germline): WSHSY, SAAADI. Here the CDR3 DNA reads TGCGCCAGCAGTGTCCCGACTAGCGGGGGGGCTGGGGGGCAGTTCTTC. Protein product: CASSVPTSGGAGGQFF.

In nucleotides, the CDR3 is TGTGCCAGCAGCTTAGAGGGACAGGGATACGAGACCCAGTACTTC. Translating it yields CASSLEGQGYETQYF. J is TRBJ2-5 and V is TRBV7-9, with 9 bases fitting TRBD1. Per the germline V gene, CDR1 is SEHNR and CDR2 is FQNEAQ (reference sequence). The ends lost 1 base at V and 5 bases at J; junction bases unmatched: 5. The CDR3 sequence is 15 residues long.

This clone was found once. The chain links TRBV5-1 to TRBJ1-4; 11 bases align to TRBD1. The V gene's germline CDR1 is SGHRS and CDR2 YFSETQ. The CDR3 contains 14 residues. Trimming at V came to 4 bases and at J to 10 bases, leaving 6 bases not matched to a gene. DNA for the CDR3: TGCGCCAGCAGCCTGGGACAGGGGGAGGGAAAACTGTTTTTT. Residues: CASSLGQGEGKLFF.

V gene TRBV10-3 combines with J gene TRBJ2-1, with D maybe TRBD1 (5 bases). The V end was cut by 2 bases, the J end by 5 bases, with 13 bases between. Germline V gene lookup returns CDR1 ENHRY and CDR2 SYGVKD. The CDR3 loop spans 15 amino acids. The CDR3 protein is CAISESKGVDNEQFF. CDR3 nucleotides: TGTGCCATCAGTGAGAGCAAAGGGGTGGACAATGAGCAGTTCTTC.

The chain joins TRBV7-2 to TRBJ1-2; D might be TRBD1 (6 bases). The germline CDR1 and CDR2 sequences are SGHTA and FQGNSA. V was trimmed by 5 bases and J by 1 base, leaving 11 bases between them. This CDR3 is built from 14 residues. CDR3 nucleotide sequence: TGTGCCAGCAGCCCGACAGGTCTTAACTATGGCTACACCTTC. Translated: CASSPTGLNYGYTF. The entire variable domain, with the rest obtained from reference TRBV7-2 and TRBJ1-2, is as follows: GAGVSQSPSNKVTEKGKDVELRCDPISGHTALYWYRQSLGQGLEFLIYFQGNSAPDKSGLPSDRFSAERTGGSVSTLTIQRTQQEDSAVYLCASSPTGLNYGYTFGSGTRLTVV.

This clone showed up just once. The chain carries TRBV28 and TRBJ2-7; 12 bases map to TRBD2. Per the germline V gene, CDR1 is MDHEN and CDR2 is SYDVKM. The trim removed 9 bases at V and 5 bases at J, leaving 5 bases unmatched. There are 13 residues in the CDR3. In nucleotides, the CDR3 is TGTGCCAGTATCGGACTAGCGGGAAACGAGCAGTACTTC. It specifies CASIGLAGNEQYF.

The chain is built from TRBV20-1 and TRBJ1-1; possibly TRBD1 for D (5 bases). The CDR3 is made up of 11 amino acids. Per germline, CDR1 DFQATT and CDR2 SNEGSKA (reference sequence). V shed 6 bases and J shed 8 bases, with 13 bases lying between them. CDR3 nucleotide sequence: TGCAGTGCCCCGACAGAGAGCGAAGCTTTCTTT. Translated: CSAPTESEAFF.

The chain is built from TRBV29-1 and TRBJ2-5; D perhaps matches TRBD1 (6 bases). CDR1 is SQVTM, CDR2 ANQGSEA, per germline. V was pared by 4 bases and J by 4 bases, with 16 bases between. This CDR3 comprises 14 residues. CDR3 nucleotides: TGCAGCGTTGCGGGCCAGGGGAAAGGAGAGACCCAGTACTTC. Residues: CSVAGQGKGETQYF.

The gene calls are TRBV7-8 and TRBJ1-4, with TRBD1 matching 9 bases. CDR3 length: 14 amino acids. After removal of 5 bases from V and 5 bases from J, the junction contained 3 bases not matched to a gene. Germline assignment: CDR1 SGHVS and CDR2 FQNEAQ. The CDR3 spells CASSTGTGNEKLFF. The CDR3 DNA follows: TGTGCCAGCAGCACCGGGACAGGGAATGAAAAACTGTTTTTT.

The chain carries TRBV5-1 and TRBJ1-4; D perhaps matches TRBD1 (6 bases). Trimming took off 3 bases at V and 2 bases at J, with 8 bases between the two ends. The CDR3 covers 14 residues. In germline, CDR1 is SGHRS, CDR2 YFSETQ. The CDR3 region has the DNA TGCGCCAGCAGCTCAGGGGCTACTAATGAAAAACTGTTTTTT. Amino acid sequence: CASSSGATNEKLFF.

The chain has TRBV27 and TRBJ2-1; 10 positions agree with TRBD2. The CDR3 contains 18 residues. CDR1 and CDR2 (germline): MNHEY, SMNVEV (reference sequence). V lost 1 base, J lost 4 bases, and 10 bases stayed unmatched. The CDR3 DNA follows: TGTGCCAGCAGTTTATACCCCGAAGCTAGCGGGGGATACAATGAGCAGTTCTTC. Its protein is CASSLYPEASGGYNEQFF.

This clone was picked up one time. The chain links TRBV28 to TRBJ1-2; possibly TRBD1 for D (6 bases). This CDR3 is built from 14 residues. The V and J ends lost 5 bases and 3 bases respectively, with 13 bases between them. The V gene's germline CDR1 is MDHEN and CDR2 SYDVKM. The CDR3 is CASSPGQSYYGYTF. DNA of the CDR3: TGTGCCAGCAGTCCAGGACAGTCCTACTATGGCTACACCTTC.

V gene TRBV5-1 combines with J gene TRBJ1-1; perhaps TRBD1 as D (6 bases). The CDR3 runs to 15 residues. Germline values: CDR1 SGHRS, CDR2 YFSETQ. The V end was cut by 0 bases, the J end by 1 base, with 10 bases between. Here the CDR3 DNA reads TGCGCCAGCAGCTTGGAATCAGGGGCGAACACTGAAGCTTTCTTT. Encoded protein: CASSLESGANTEAFF.

The sample holds many counts of this clone. The J gene is TRBJ1-1, the V gene TRBV7-2, with D unclear. CDR1 and CDR2 from the germline V gene are SGHTA and FQGNSA. V lost 1 base, J lost 4 bases, and 10 bases lay in between. This CDR3 is built from 14 residues. CDR3 nucleotides: TGTGCCAGCAGCTTAGTCCCGGGTCCCACTGAAGCTTTCTTT. Its translation is CASSLVPGPTEAFF.

This sequence joins TRBV7-9 and TRBJ1-2, with a weak D call TRBD1 (6 bases). Germline-derived CDR1 and CDR2 are SEHNR and FQNEAQ (reference sequence). The CDR3 is 13 amino acids. Trimming pared 5 bases from V and 2 bases from J, leaving 9 bases between. CDR3 protein: CASSARGNYGYTF. The CDR3 DNA sequence: TGTGCCAGCAGCGCTAGGGGGAACTATGGCTACACCTTC.

Of note for this clone: One junction end does not reproduce the germline sequence, and a read error may be involved. V and J are TRBV9 and TRBJ2-5; weak D call: TRBD2 (6 bases). This CDR3 is built from 17 residues. Germline lookup yields CDR1 SGDLS and CDR2 YYNGEE. DNA of the CDR3: TGTGCCAGCAGCCCGCGACTAGGGGCCCTTAAAATATCCTCCTTGGACTTC. Protein sequence: CASSPRLGALKISSLDF.

The chain couples TRBV19 to TRBJ1-5, with 7 positions matching TRBD1. J gave up 1 base and V 4 bases, and 10 bases lay outside the gene matches. The germline V gene encodes CDR1 LNHDA and CDR2 SQIVND (reference sequence). CDR3 size: 17 residues. The CDR3 here is CASSRKSGTASNQPQHF. The CDR3 DNA reads as TGTGCCAGTAGTAGAAAGTCCGGGACAGCCAGCAATCAGCCCCAGCATTTT.

This chain links TRBV6-5 with TRBJ2-7, with TRBD1 as a possible D gene (6 bases). Germline CDR1 and CDR2: MNHEY and SVGAGI. V dropped 6 bases and J dropped 0 bases, with 15 bases sitting between them. The CDR3 extends over 15 amino acids. The DNA of the CDR3 is TGTGCCAGCAGCCTCAACCGGGACACCTCCTACGAGCAGTACTTC. Translating it yields CASSLNRDTSYEQYF.

The rearrangement joins TRBV6-5 to TRBJ2-5; 8 positions match TRBD2. The CDR3 is made up of 15 amino acids. Germline values: CDR1 MNHEY, CDR2 SVGAGI. V lost 5 bases and J lost 2; bases outside the gene matches: 7. Written as DNA, the CDR3 is TGTGCCAGCAGTAACCGGGGGGGGCTTCAAGAGACCCAGTACTTC. Protein sequence: CASSNRGGLQETQYF.